This T cell receptor beta chain was observed in a study of cytomegalovirus exposure and HLA in healthy donors. The V gene lost 0 bases and the J gene lost 2 bases, with 11 bases spanning the gap. The CDR3 covers 15 residues. Germline values: CDR1 SGHRS, CDR2 YFSETQ. PCR primers comprised 60 Vbeta and 13 Jbeta primers. Assay: immunoSEQ multiplex PCR; the TCRdb copy retains only in-frame clones and omits some. The sample shows approximately 110,000 clones, about 81% of them seen only once. V is TRBV5-1 and J is TRBJ2-5; a possible D gene is TRBD2 (5 bases). This TCR was recovered from a woman in her 30s in good health and CMV-seronegative. The sample comprised PBMCs. CDR3 sequence reads: CASSLGLAEQETQYF. The CDR3 DNA is TGCGCCAGCAGCTTGGGGCTAGCAGAACAAGAGACCCAGTACTTC.